This TCR beta chain was observed in a study of shared clonotypes between healthy human individuals. Broader study findings: Having only a few donors restricted how much genetic and exposure-history diversity was captured.

On this clone itself: Its antigen is not known.

Germline CDR1 LNHNV, CDR2 YYDKDF (reference sequence). The V gene lost 0 bases and the J gene lost 4 bases, with 12 bases spanning the gap. The CDR3 consists of 16 residues. The repertoire was sequenced with immunoSEQ multiplex PCR; TCRdb's copy has only in-frame clones and lacks some. Of about 490,000 clones detected, around 80% appear once; the ten largest clones hold roughly 12%. Material: PBMCs. The sequence was collected from a woman aged 35 to 49 in good health. Some clones in this sample may be carry-over from other donors' samples. The chain employs TRBV15 and TRBJ2-2; no reliable D call. Written as DNA, the CDR3 is TGTGCCACCAGCAGAGATAGGCGCAGCACCACCGGGGAGCTGTTTTTT. It translates to CATSRDRRSTTGELFF.